One and the same sample provided the 7 T cell receptor beta chains below, sequenced in a study of a mutant IDH1 vaccine in newly diagnosed glioma (dated by TCRdb to the early 2020s). Explained via the paper, the time point label denotes: week 5, during vaccination. Every vaccine dose consisted of 300 ug of a 20-mer mutant IDH1 peptide in Montanide, administered subcutaneously together with topical imiquimod. Library preparation used the immunoSEQ multiplex PCR assay. The immuneACCESS repertoire file appears here via TCRdb, limited to in-frame rearrangements. These files lack a portion of the clones; in checked studies, under half of the deficit traces to unresolved V genes, and the cause of the others is not known. Recorded for this sample are approximately 51,000 clones; around 78% of them occurred a single time. Under 2% of the sample is in the top ten clones. Their target antigens are unknown.

This specimen was PBMCs, taken from a glioma patient whose treatment included an IDH1 peptide vaccine. Receptors were obtained from a woman aged 40 to 50 with glioma.

This chain links TRBV4-2 with TRBJ1-4; 8 bases line up with TRBD1. CDR1 is LGHNA and CDR2 is YNFKEQ in the germline V gene. Trimming removed 6 bases from V and 3 bases from J; junction bases left unmatched: 9. The CDR3 extends over 16 amino acids. DNA for the CDR3: TGTGCCAGCAGACAGGGGGGGCATGTGGCTAATGAAAAACTGTTTTTT. Its protein product is CASRQGGHVANEKLFF.

The J gene is TRBJ1-1, the V gene TRBV18, with a weak D call TRBD1 (5 bases). The CDR3 sequence is 14 residues long. CDR1 is KGHSH, CDR2 LQKENI, per germline. Trimming took off 4 bases at V and 1 base at J, with 10 bases between the two ends. The CDR3 loop is CASSRGKENTEAFF. Here the CDR3 DNA reads TGTGCCAGCTCACGGGGGAAGGAGAACACTGAAGCTTTCTTT.

V gene TRBV5-1 combines with J gene TRBJ1-2, with D unresolved. The germline V gene has CDR1 SGHRS and CDR2 YFSETQ. V was cut by 3 bases and J by 4 bases, with 10 bases left in between. The CDR3 is made up of 13 amino acids. The CDR3 region is CASSSMRTYGYTF. The CDR3 region has the DNA TGCGCCAGCAGCTCCATGCGGACCTATGGCTACACCTTC.

This chain connects TRBV7-6 to TRBJ2-7; possibly TRBD1 for D (6 bases). The CDR3 runs to 14 residues. V was pared by 2 bases and J by 2 bases, with 10 bases between. Germline CDR1 is SGHVS and CDR2 is FNYEAQ. CDR3 sequence: CASSLQGKAYEQYF. The CDR3 DNA sequence: TGTGCCAGCAGCTTACAGGGGAAGGCCTACGAGCAGTACTTC.

CDR3 region: CASSAGLAGSTDTQYF. Here the CDR3 DNA reads TGTGCCAGCAGCGCAGGACTAGCGGGGAGCACAGATACGCAGTATTTT. This sequence joins TRBV9 and TRBJ2-3; 12 bases are shared with TRBD2. Germline trimming cut 3 bases from V and 0 bases from J; bases unmatched to any gene: 2. The V gene's germline CDR1 is SGDLS and CDR2 YYNGEE. The CDR3 length is 16 residues.

This chain links TRBV16 with TRBJ1-1; 9 nucleotides line up with TRBD1. The germline V gene has CDR1 KGHSY and CDR2 FQNENV. The V and J ends lost 0 bases and 5 bases, in that order; junction bases with no gene match: 4. This CDR3 comprises 15 residues. CDR3 DNA: TGTGCCAGCAGCCAATCCGGACAGGGGAGTACTGAAGCTTTCTTT. Its translation is CASSQSGQGSTEAFF. The variable domain in full, completed from reference TRBV16 and TRBJ1-1, reads GEEVAQTPKHLVRGEGQKAKLYCAPIKGHSYVFWYQQVLKNEFKFLISFQNENVFDETGMPKERFSAKCLPNSPCSLEIQATKLEDSAVYFCASSQSGQGSTEAFFGQGTRLTVV.

The gene calls are TRBV4-3 and TRBJ2-1; 10 nucleotides align to TRBD2. CDR1 LGHNA and CDR2 YSLEER come from the germline V gene. Trimming removed 5 bases from V and 5 bases from J; junction bases left unmatched: 15. This CDR3 region has 18 residues. The CDR3 region is CASSSWKALAGVDNEQFF. The CDR3 nucleotides are TGCGCCAGCAGCTCCTGGAAGGCCCTAGCGGGGGTTGACAATGAGCAGTTCTTC.